This TCR beta chain was sequenced during a study of blood T cell repertoires in COVID-19. Study-wide background: Collection of acute and convalescent COVID-19 samples took place in the United States, Italy and Spain. T cells, B-cell-depleted T cells, or PBMCs provided the cDNA or gDNA that served as material.

Original analysis: Scientists estimated how many nucleated cells there were by amplifying reference gene primers. Data came from immunoSEQ multiplex PCR; TCRdb stores just in-frame clones and leaves some out. V and J calls plus clone size are reproduced from that table; the DNA served to infer D and trimming. The table has 35,000 to 40,000 clones, roughly 77% seen once. CDR1 is LGHNA and CDR2 is YNFKEQ in the germline V gene. The V and J ends lost 0 bases and 1 base respectively, with 10 bases between them. This CDR3 is 16 amino acids long. The sample comprised peripheral blood. V and J are TRBV4-2 and TRBJ2-1; D unresolved. The sequence derives from a man older than 75 with active or convalescent COVID-19. Here the CDR3 reads CASSQDRQASYNEQFF. CDR3 DNA sequence: TGTGCCAGCAGCCAAGATCGTCAGGCGTCCTACAATGAGCAGTTCTTC.